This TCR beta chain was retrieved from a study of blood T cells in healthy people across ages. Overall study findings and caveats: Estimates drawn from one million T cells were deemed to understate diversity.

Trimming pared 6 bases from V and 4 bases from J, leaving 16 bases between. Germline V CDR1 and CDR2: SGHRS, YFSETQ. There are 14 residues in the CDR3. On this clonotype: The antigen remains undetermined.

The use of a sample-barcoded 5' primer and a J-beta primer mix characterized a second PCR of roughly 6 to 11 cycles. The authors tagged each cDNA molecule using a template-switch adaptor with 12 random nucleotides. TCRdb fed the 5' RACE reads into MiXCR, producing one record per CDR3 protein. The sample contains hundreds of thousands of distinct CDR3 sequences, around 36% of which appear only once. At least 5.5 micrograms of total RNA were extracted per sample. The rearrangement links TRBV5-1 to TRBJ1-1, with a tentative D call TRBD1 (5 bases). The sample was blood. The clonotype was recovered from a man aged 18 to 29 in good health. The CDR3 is CASKAGGWGTEAFF. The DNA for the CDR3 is TGCGCCAGCAAGGCGGGGGGTTGGGGCACTGAAGCTTTCTTT.